These 21 T cell receptor beta chains came from one sample sequenced in a study of control samples from healthy donors and cancer patients. The table came from immunoSEQ multiplex PCR; TCRdb's copy has only in-frame clones and leaves some out. The sample gives some 66,000 clones, about 82% of which show up once; nearly 5.5% is in the top ten. The sequencing input was blood. Receptors were obtained from a man in his forties or fifties in good health.

This clone occurred a few times. Other DNA sequences within the sample encode an identical CDR3. The chain employs TRBV5-6 and TRBJ2-5; D is unclear. Trimming removed 4 bases from V and 5 bases from J, with 15 bases in between. The CDR3 totals 14 residues. CDR1 is SGHDT and CDR2 is YYEEEE in the germline V gene. Here the CDR3 DNA reads TGTGCCAGCAGCGCCGCCGGGCTGGGGGAGACCCAGTACTTC. Residues: CASSAAGLGETQYF.

With regard to this clone: The same CDR3 also results from other DNA sequences found in this sample. This sequence joins TRBV19 and TRBJ2-7, with 8 positions matching TRBD1. The CDR3 extends over 14 amino acids. V shed 1 base, J shed 5 bases, and the junction held 4 bases outside the gene matches. CDR1 is LNHDA, CDR2 SQIVND, per germline (reference sequence). CDR3 loop: CASSIGQGINEQYF. The DNA of the CDR3 is TGTGCCAGTAGTATAGGACAGGGGATAAACGAGCAGTACTTC.

The genes are TRBV5-4 and TRBJ2-2; D is perhaps TRBD1 (5 bases). In germline, CDR1 is SGHNT, CDR2 YYREEE (reference sequence). Between the trimmed V and J ends, which lost 0 bases and 2 bases, there was a span of 11 bases. CDR3 length: 16 residues. Here the CDR3 reads CASSLAPGANTGELFF. The CDR3 coding sequence is TGTGCCAGCAGCTTGGCGCCTGGGGCTAACACCGGGGAGCTGTTTTTT.

This clone was detected only once. The chain is built from TRBV27 and TRBJ2-1, with 7 bases matching TRBD2. The CDR3 is 12 amino acids. Trimming at V came to 2 bases and at J to 8 bases, leaving 0 bases not matched to a gene. Per germline, CDR1 MNHEY and CDR2 SMNVEV (reference sequence). CDR3 coding DNA: TGTGCCAGCAGTTTAGGGGGGGATGAGCAGTTCTTC. This codes for CASSLGGDEQFF.

The V gene is TRBV18, the J gene TRBJ2-7; 8 bases are shared with TRBD1. Germline V CDR1 and CDR2: KGHSH, LQKENI. The CDR3 length is 14 residues. Trimming took 1 base from V and 5 from J; bases not matched to a gene: 4. The CDR3 protein is CASSPQRTGNEQYF. DNA of the CDR3: TGTGCCAGCTCACCACAACGGACAGGGAACGAGCAGTACTTC.

There are a few counts of this clone. The J gene is TRBJ1-3, the V gene TRBV5-1, with 8 positions matching TRBD1. The CDR3 spans 16 residues. The ends lost 4 bases at V and 1 base at J; junction bases unmatched: 7. Germline CDR1 and CDR2: SGHRS and YFSETQ. The CDR3 loop reads CASSDGQGFSGNTIYF. CDR3 bases: TGCGCCAGCAGCGACGGACAGGGATTTTCTGGAAACACCATATATTTT.

The rearrangement uses TRBV18 and TRBJ2-7; 11 bases are shared with TRBD1. Germline trimming cut 3 bases from V and 6 bases from J; bases unmatched to any gene: 4. Germline assignment: CDR1 KGHSH and CDR2 LQKENI. This CDR3 comprises 14 residues. CDR3 residues: CASSPGQGDAEQYF. In DNA form, the CDR3 reads TGTGCCAGCTCACCGGGACAGGGGGACGCCGAGCAGTACTTC.

This chain joins TRBV19 and TRBJ1-1; D remains unclear. V was trimmed by 1 base and J by 2 bases, leaving 8 bases between them. The CDR3 sequence is 14 residues long. Germline CDR1 is LNHDA and CDR2 is SQIVND (reference sequence). In nucleotides, the CDR3 is TGTGCCAGTAGTATAGGTCAGCTTAACACTGAAGCTTTCTTT. Translating gives CASSIGQLNTEAFF. The entire variable domain, with the rest obtained from reference TRBV19 and TRBJ1-1, is as follows: DGGITQSPKYLFRKEGQNVTLSCEQNLNHDAMYWYRQDPGQGLRLIYYSQIVNDFQKGDIAEGYSVSREKKESFPLTVTSAQKNPTAFYLCASSIGQLNTEAFFGQGTRLTVV.

CDR3 in amino acids: CASSRAETFEKQYF. DNA of the CDR3: TGTGCCAGCAGCCGGGCGGAGACCTTCGAGAAGCAGTACTTC. The chain joins TRBV9 to TRBJ2-7; D is unclear. The CDR3 spans 14 residues. CDR1 and CDR2 (germline): SGDLS, YYNGEE. Trimming removed 4 bases from V and 8 bases from J, with 19 bases in between.

J is TRBJ2-7 and V is TRBV7-2, with 7 nucleotides matching TRBD1. The CDR3 length is 15 residues. The V gene's germline CDR1 is SGHTA and CDR2 FQGNSA. Germline trimming cut 5 bases from V and 1 base from J; bases unmatched to any gene: 8. CDR3 residues: CASSPGSRGSYEQYF. CDR3 bases: TGTGCCAGCAGCCCAGGTAGCAGGGGGTCCTACGAGCAGTACTTC.

The J gene is TRBJ2-3, the V gene TRBV6-2 or TRBV6-3, with D tentatively TRBD2 (5 bases). The V end was cut by 3 bases, the J end by 0 bases, with 7 bases between. Germline V gene lookup returns CDR1 MNHEY and CDR2 SVGEGT. There are 14 residues in the CDR3. CDR3 nucleotides: TGTGCCAGCAGTTATGGCGGGAGCACAGATACGCAGTATTTT. Translating gives CASSYGGSTDTQYF.

V usage is TRBV11-2 and J usage is TRBJ1-2; 7 bases line up with TRBD1. CDR3 length: 13 residues. Germline CDR1 SGHAT, CDR2 FQNNGV. The ends lost 1 base at V and 4 bases at J; junction bases unmatched: 0. The CDR3 DNA sequence: TGTGCCAGCAGCTTAGCAGGGGGCTATGGCTACACCTTC. It codes for CASSLAGGYGYTF. Filled out from reference TRBV11-2 and TRBJ1-2, the complete variable domain reads EAGVAQSPRYKIIEKRQSVAFWCNPISGHATLYWYQQILGQGPKLLIQFQNNGVVDDSQLPKDRFSAERLKGVDSTLKIQPAKLEDSAVYLCASSLAGGYGYTFGSGTRLTVV.

The sample holds one count of this clone. The V and J genes are TRBV30 and TRBJ2-4, with D perhaps matching TRBD2 (5 bases). Germline V gene data show CDR1 as GTSNPN and CDR2 as SVGIG (reference sequence). Trimming removed 0 bases at V and 12 bases at J, with 15 bases between. This CDR3 is 13 amino acids long. The CDR3 spells CAWSVRSSGSQYF. The CDR3 DNA reads TGTGCCTGGAGTGTACGGTCGAGCGGAAGTCAGTACTTC.

V is TRBV15 and J is TRBJ1-1; no clear D gene. V shed 0 bases and J shed 0 bases, with 14 bases lying between them. The CDR3 is 17 amino acids. Germline values: CDR1 LNHNV, CDR2 YYDKDF (reference sequence). As DNA, the CDR3 is TGTGCCACCAGCAGAGAAGGGTCGGCCGGCATGAACACTGAAGCTTTCTTT. It is translated as CATSREGSAGMNTEAFF.

The genes are TRBV19 and TRBJ2-1; TRBD1 matches at 8 bases. The CDR3 consists of 16 residues. J gave up 1 base and V 5 bases, and 7 bases lay outside the gene matches. CDR1 and CDR2 from the germline V gene are LNHDA and SQIVND (reference sequence). CDR3 nucleotide sequence: TGTGCCAGTAGTTTCCCCCACAGGGGGTCCTACAATGAGCAGTTCTTC. Residues: CASSFPHRGSYNEQFF.

This clone appeared a single time. CDR3 nucleotides: TGTGCCAGTAGTATAGGGCGGGGTAAGGGAAGGGACATTCAGTACTTC. It is translated as CASSIGRGKGRDIQYF. The V call is TRBV19, the J call TRBJ2-4; tentative D call: TRBD2 (6 bases). Trimming removed 1 base at V and 8 bases at J, with 18 bases between. The CDR3 length is 16 residues. The germline CDR1 and CDR2 sequences are LNHDA and SQIVND (reference sequence).

This clone showed up just a few times. The chain recombines TRBV7-9 with TRBJ1-4, with D uncertain. The germline CDR1 and CDR2 sequences are SEHNR and FQNEAQ (reference sequence). The CDR3 covers 15 residues. V was clipped by 1 base and J by 0 bases, with 6 bases between them. The CDR3 DNA sequence: TGTGCCAGCAGCTTAGGGCCCACAACTAATGAAAAACTGTTTTTT. The encoded protein is CASSLGPTTNEKLFF.

The chain employs TRBV6-2 or TRBV6-3 and TRBJ2-7, with D possibly being TRBD2 (5 bases). The CDR3 spans 12 residues. CDR1 is MNHEY, CDR2 SVGEGT, per germline. Trimming stripped 4 bases from V and 6 bases from J, with 10 bases between. CDR3 loop: CASSLGSGEQYF. The CDR3, as DNA: TGTGCCAGCAGTTTAGGGAGCGGCGAGCAGTACTTC.

The V gene is TRBV7-2, the J gene TRBJ1-3; no definite D call. CDR1 is SGHTA and CDR2 is FQGNSA in the germline V gene. V lost 0 bases and J 0 bases, leaving 6 bases between the germline ends. This CDR3 region has 15 residues. As DNA, the CDR3 is TGTGCCAGCAGCTTAGCCGGCAGCTCTGGAAACACCATATATTTT. Amino acid sequence: CASSLAGSSGNTIYF. The full variable domain, its missing parts supplied by reference TRBV7-2 and TRBJ1-3, is GAGVSQSPSNKVTEKGKDVELRCDPISGHTALYWYRQSLGQGLEFLIYFQGNSAPDKSGLPSDRFSAERTGGSVSTLTIQRTQQEDSAVYLCASSLAGSSGNTIYFGEGSWLTVV.

This sequence joins TRBV11-2 and TRBJ2-2, with 13 nucleotides matching TRBD2. The CDR3 is made up of 16 amino acids. The junction had 11 bases not matched to a gene; V was cut back by 1 base and J by 15 bases. Germline CDR1 and CDR2: SGHAT and FQNNGV. Here the CDR3 DNA reads TGTGCCAGCAGCTTAGGGCCGGGACTAGCGGGAATTGGGATGTTTTTT. This encodes CASSLGPGLAGIGMFF.

The sample holds one count of this clone. The V and J genes are TRBV11-2 and TRBJ2-7; TRBD2 aligns across 10 bases. Losses at the gene ends were 0 bases for V and 3 bases for J; bases not matched to a gene: 2. This CDR3 has 15 amino acids. The V gene's germline CDR1 is SGHAT and CDR2 FQNNGV. CDR3 protein: CASSLELAGSYEQYF. CDR3 coding DNA: TGTGCCAGCAGCTTAGAACTAGCGGGGAGCTACGAGCAGTACTTC.